The source of this TCR beta chain is a study of neurological immune-mediated disorders. The CDR3 sequence is 17 residues long. Germline V gives CDR1 LGHNA, CDR2 YSLEER. Trimming cost V 0 bases and J 2 bases, with 15 bases left between them. TCRdb ran MiXCR on the 5' RACE reads and lists one entry per CDR3 protein. The table records tens of thousands of distinct CDR3 sequences, approximately 4.2% of them present only once. A word on this clonotype: This may come from a read error, since a much larger clone is one base off.

V and J are TRBV4-3 and TRBJ2-3, with D hard to call. Sequencing input: PBMCs. The TCR was taken from a man aged 45-65 years with multiple sclerosis. The CDR3 DNA sequence: TGCGCCAGCAGCCAAGATGGGCAAAAGAACTCCACAGATACGCAGTATTTT. As protein: CASSQDGQKNSTDTQYF.